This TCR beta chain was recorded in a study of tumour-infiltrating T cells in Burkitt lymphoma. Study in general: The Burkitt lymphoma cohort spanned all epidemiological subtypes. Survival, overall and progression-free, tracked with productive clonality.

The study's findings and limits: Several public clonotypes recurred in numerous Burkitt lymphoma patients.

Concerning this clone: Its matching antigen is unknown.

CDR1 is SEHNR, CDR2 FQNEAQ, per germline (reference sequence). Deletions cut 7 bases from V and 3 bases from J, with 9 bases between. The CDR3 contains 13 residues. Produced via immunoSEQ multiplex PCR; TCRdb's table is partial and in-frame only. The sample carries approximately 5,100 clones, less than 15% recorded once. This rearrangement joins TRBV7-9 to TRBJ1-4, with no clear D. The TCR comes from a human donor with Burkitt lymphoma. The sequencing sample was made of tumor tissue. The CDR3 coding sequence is TGTGCCAGCAATGGTTGGCCTAATGAAAAACTGTTTTTT. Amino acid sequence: CASNGWPNEKLFF.